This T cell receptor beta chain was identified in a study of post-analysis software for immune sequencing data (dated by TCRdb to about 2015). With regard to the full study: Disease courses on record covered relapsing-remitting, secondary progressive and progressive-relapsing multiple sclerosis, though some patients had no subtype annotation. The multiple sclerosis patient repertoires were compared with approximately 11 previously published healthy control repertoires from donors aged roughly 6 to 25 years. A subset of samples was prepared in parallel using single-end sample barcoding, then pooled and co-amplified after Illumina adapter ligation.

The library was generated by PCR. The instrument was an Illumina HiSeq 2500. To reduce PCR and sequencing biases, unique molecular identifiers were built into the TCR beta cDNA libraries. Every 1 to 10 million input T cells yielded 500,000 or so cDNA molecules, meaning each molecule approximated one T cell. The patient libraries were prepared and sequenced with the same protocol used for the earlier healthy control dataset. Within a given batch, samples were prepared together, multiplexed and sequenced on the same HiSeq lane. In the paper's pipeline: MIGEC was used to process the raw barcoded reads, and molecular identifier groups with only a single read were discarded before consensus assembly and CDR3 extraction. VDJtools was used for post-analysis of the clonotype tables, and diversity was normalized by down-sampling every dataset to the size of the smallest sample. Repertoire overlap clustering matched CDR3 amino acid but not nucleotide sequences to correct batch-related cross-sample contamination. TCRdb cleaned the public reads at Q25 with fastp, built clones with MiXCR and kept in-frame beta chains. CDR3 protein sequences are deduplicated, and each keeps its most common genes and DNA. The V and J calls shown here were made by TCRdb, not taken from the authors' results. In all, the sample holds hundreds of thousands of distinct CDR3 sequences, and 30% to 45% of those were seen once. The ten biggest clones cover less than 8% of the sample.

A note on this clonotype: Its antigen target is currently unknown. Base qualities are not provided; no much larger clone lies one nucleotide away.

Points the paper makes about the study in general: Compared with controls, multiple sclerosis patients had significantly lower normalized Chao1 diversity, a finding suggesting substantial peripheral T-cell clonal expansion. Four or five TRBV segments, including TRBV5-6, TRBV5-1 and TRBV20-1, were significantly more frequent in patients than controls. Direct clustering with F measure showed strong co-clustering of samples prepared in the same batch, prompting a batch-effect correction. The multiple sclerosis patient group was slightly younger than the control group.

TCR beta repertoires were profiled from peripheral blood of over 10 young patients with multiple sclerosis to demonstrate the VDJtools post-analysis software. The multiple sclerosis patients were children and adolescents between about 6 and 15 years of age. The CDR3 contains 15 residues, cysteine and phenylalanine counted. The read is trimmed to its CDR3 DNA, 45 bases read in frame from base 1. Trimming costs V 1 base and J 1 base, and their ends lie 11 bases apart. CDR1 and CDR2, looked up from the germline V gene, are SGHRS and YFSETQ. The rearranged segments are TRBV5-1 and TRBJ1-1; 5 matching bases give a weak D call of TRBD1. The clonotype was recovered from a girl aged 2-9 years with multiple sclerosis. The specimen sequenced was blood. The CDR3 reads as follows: CASSLRPGKNTEAFF. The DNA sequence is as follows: TGCGCCAGCAGCTTGAGACCAGGGAAGAACACTGAAGCTTTCTTT.